The rows below give T cell receptor beta chains drawn from one sample of a study of response to subunit inactivated influenza vaccine. One entry per CDR3 protein results from TCRdb running MiXCR on the RT-PCR reads. This sample has around 570,000 distinct CDR3 sequences, with 10% to 12% found just once. This sample was shared with a second study, whose subject was T cells expressing NK-cell markers.

The specimen was PBMCs from blood, collected on the day of vaccination. The receptor source for this set is a man in his forties or fifties who received an inactivated influenza vaccine. Both conserved end residues are part of each CDR3. Fields, in order: clone size, D gene, V gene, J gene, CDR3 DNA, CDR3 protein. D genes are given only for firm matches. Not every row has a clone size; where given, it reads once, few, many or a size class.

size: -; D: -; V: TRBV9; J: TRBJ2-5; DNA: TGTGCCAGCAGCGTAGCAGCAGGGACTTGTGAGACCCAGTACTTC; CDR3: CASSVAAGTCETQYF
size: -; D: TRBD2; V: TRBV7-9; J: TRBJ2-7; DNA: TGTGCCAGCAGCTCGCCGACTAGCGGCTATCCCTACGAGCAGTACTTC; CDR3: CASSSPTSGYPYEQYF
size: -; D: -; V: TRBV7-2; J: TRBJ1-6; DNA: TGTGCCAGCAGCTTAGTCGAGAGGGGCCCTAATTCACCCCTCCACTTT; CDR3: CASSLVERGPNSPLHF
size: few; D: -; V: TRBV6-1; J: TRBJ1-2; DNA: TGTGCCAGCAACCCGAACGGCTATGGCTACACCTTC; CDR3: CASNPNGYGYTF
size: few; D: -; V: TRBV29-1; J: TRBJ2-7; DNA: TGCAGCGTGATGGTAGGGGATACCTACGAGCAGTACTTC; CDR3: CSVMVGDTYEQYF
size: few; D: -; V: TRBV21-1; J: TRBJ2-7; DNA: TGTGCCAGCAGCAAAGAGGCCAGAAACTACGAGCAGTACTTC; CDR3: CASSKEARNYEQYF
size: -; D: -; V: TRBV25-1; J: TRBJ1-1; DNA: TGTGCCAGCAGAGCCGGACCGAGGAACACTGAAGCTTTCTTT; CDR3: CASRAGPRNTEAFF
size: few; D: -; V: TRBV20-1; J: TRBJ2-7; DNA: TGCAGTGCCATGACCCAACTCTACGAGCAGTACTTC; CDR3: CSAMTQLYEQYF
size: few; D: TRBD1; V: TRBV5-1; J: TRBJ2-7; DNA: TGCGCCAGCAGGGCAGGGGGTTTCTACGAGCAGTACTTC; CDR3: CASRAGGFYEQYF
size: many; D: -; V: TRBV7-2; J: TRBJ2-7; DNA: TGTGCCAGCAGCTTAGCACAGGTTGACTACGAGCAGTACTTC; CDR3: CASSLAQVDYEQYF
size: -; D: -; V: TRBV9; J: TRBJ2-7; DNA: TGTGCCAGCACCCCGGGACTGAAGGCCTACGAGCAGTACTTC; CDR3: CASTPGLKAYEQYF
size: -; D: TRBD2; V: TRBV7-3; J: TRBJ2-3; DNA: TGTGCCAGCAGCTTAAGCCCTAGCGGGAGTATCATAGATACGCAGTATTTT; CDR3: CASSLSPSGSIIDTQYF
size: -; D: -; V: TRBV20-1; J: TRBJ2-5; DNA: TGCAGTGCCCCGGAACCGCCGGGGAACCAAGAGACCCAGTACTTC; CDR3: CSAPEPPGNQETQYF
size: few; D: -; V: TRBV4-2; J: TRBJ2-3; DNA: TGTGCCAGCAGCCAAGCCGCGGGGGCTAGCACAGATACGCAGTATTTT; CDR3: CASSQAAGASTDTQYF
size: many; D: TRBD1; V: TRBV24-1; J: TRBJ2-1; DNA: TGTGCCACCAGGGACAGGGGCCATTCCAATGAGCAGTTCTTC; CDR3: CATRDRGHSNEQFF
size: few; D: -; V: TRBV3-1; J: TRBJ2-7; DNA: TGTGCCAGCCTCTTGAGATCCTACGAGCAGTACTTC; CDR3: CASLLRSYEQYF
size: few; D: -; V: TRBV7-2; J: TRBJ2-3; DNA: TGTGCCAGCAGCTCTGGGAGTCGTGGCCCAGATACGCAGTATTTT; CDR3: CASSSGSRGPDTQYF
size: few; D: -; V: TRBV5-1; J: TRBJ1-4; DNA: TGCGCCAGCAGCTCCTCGGGTGCAACTAATGAAAAACTGTTTTTT; CDR3: CASSSSGATNEKLFF